This is a list of T cell receptor beta chains from one sample in a study of PD-1 blockade in mismatch repair-deficient tumors. Produced via immunoSEQ multiplex PCR; TCRdb's table is partial and in-frame only. The sample lists approximately 120,000 clones, approximately 90% occurring once. The sample was peripheral blood, taken 44 weeks after starting pembrolizumab. The receptors come from an adult with mismatch repair-deficient cancer. Both conserved end residues are part of each CDR3. Each record gives: V gene, clone size, CDR3 protein. The size entry is marked missing in some rows and otherwise reads once, few, many or a size class.

>TRBV15|.
CATSRDRRASVRTDTQYF
>TRBV5-1|.
CASSPGVGARSYEQYF
>TRBV7-2|.
CASSLGSTEAFF
>TRBV7-3|.
CASSPLAGNTGELFF
>TRBV2|.
CASSTRDSAGTDTQYF
>TRBV29-1|once
CSVEDGPRLSYNEQFF
>TRBV27|few
CASSLSVDTEAFF
>TRBV18|.
CASSPPRGGANTGELFF
>TRBV28|.
CASSLVLAGLKPSYEQYF
>TRBV29-1|.
CSVQGQATDTQYF
>TRBV27|.
CASSFTSQGGPYEQYF
>TRBV5-1|.
CASSRTGRHEKLFF
>TRBV7-9|.
CASSPYAGAYEQYF
>TRBV5-1|.
CASSLDLGTDTQYF
>TRBV4-1|.
CASSQDALLNSYEQYF
>TRBV4-1|.
CASSQDGLRYNEQFF
>TRBV15|.
CATSNAGHTGYEQFF
>TRBV2|.
CASSFPVWRQEFYEQYF
>TRBV29-1|once
CSVIRANTGELFF
>TRBV7-2|.
CASSFGVKTQYF
>TRBV10-2|few
CASRTTGDYEQYF
>TRBV5-1|.
CASRTGGVTDTQYF